A single count supports the clone carrying this T cell receptor (beta chain). Germline V gene data show CDR1 as MNHNY and CDR2 as SVGAGI (reference sequence). Deletions cut 2 bases from V and 5 bases from J, with 16 bases between. There are 15 residues in the CDR3. Profiled with immunoSEQ multiplex PCR; TCRdb holds only in-frame clones, not every one. The sample has about 120,000 clones, roughly three quarters seen once. This sample was taken from a study of blood T cell repertoires in COVID-19. The sequenced material came from peripheral blood. The sequence was obtained from a human donor in a cohort sampled during active COVID-19. V usage is TRBV6-6 and J usage is TRBJ2-7, with D perhaps matching TRBD1 (6 bases). DNA of the CDR3: TGTGCCAGCAGTTACCTACAAGAAAGGGGGAACGAGCAGTACTTC. It codes for CASSYLQERGNEQYF.